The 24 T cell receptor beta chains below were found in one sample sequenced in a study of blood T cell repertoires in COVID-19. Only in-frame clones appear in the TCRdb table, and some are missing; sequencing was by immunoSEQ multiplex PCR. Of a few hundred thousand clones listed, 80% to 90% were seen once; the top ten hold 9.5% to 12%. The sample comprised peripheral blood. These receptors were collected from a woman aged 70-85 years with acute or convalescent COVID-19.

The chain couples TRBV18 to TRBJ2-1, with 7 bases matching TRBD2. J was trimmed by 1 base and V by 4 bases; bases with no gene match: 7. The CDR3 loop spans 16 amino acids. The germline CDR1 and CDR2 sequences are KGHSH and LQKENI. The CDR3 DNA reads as TGTGCCAGCTCACGGCGAGCGGGGCCTTCCTACAATGAGCAGTTCTTC. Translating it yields CASSRRAGPSYNEQFF. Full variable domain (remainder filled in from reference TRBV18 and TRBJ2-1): NAGVMQNPRHLVRRRGQEARLRCSPMKGHSHVYWYRQLPEEGLKFMVYLQKENIIDESGMPKERFSAEFPKEGPSILRIQQVVRGDSAAYFCASSRRAGPSYNEQFFGPGTRLTVL.

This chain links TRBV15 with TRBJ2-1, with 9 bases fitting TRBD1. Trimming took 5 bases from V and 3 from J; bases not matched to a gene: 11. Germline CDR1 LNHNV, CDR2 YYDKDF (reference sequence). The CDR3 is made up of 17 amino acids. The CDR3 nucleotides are TGTGCCACCAGCGCCGGGACAGGGATTGCCAACTACAATGAGCAGTTCTTC. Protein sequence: CATSAGTGIANYNEQFF.

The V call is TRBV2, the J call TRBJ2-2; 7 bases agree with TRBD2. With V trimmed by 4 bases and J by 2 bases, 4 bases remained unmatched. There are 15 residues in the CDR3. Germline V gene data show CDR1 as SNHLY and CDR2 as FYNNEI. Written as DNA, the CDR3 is TGTGCCAGCAGTGGGAGGGACTATAACACCGGGGAGCTGTTTTTT. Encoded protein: CASSGRDYNTGELFF.

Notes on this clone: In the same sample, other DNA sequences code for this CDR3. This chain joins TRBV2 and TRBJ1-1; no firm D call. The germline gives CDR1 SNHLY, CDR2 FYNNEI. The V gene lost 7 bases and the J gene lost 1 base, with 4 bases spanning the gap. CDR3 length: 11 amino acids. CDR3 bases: TGTGCCAGCAAACAGAACACTGAAGCTTTCTTT. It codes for CASKQNTEAFF.

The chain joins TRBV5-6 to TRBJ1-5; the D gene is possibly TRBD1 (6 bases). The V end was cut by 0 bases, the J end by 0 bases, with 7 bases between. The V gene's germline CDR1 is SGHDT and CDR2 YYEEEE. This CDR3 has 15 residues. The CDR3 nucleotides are TGTGCCAGCAGCTTGGGGGGGCATAGCAATCAGCCCCAGCATTTT. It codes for CASSLGGHSNQPQHF.

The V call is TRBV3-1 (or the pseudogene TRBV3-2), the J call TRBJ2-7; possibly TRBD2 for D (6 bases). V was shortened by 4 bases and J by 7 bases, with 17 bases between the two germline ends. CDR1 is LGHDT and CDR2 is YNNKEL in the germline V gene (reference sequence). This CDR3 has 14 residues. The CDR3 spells CASSPTPGVREQYF. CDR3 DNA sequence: TGTGCCAGCAGCCCCACCCCGGGGGTCAGGGAGCAGTACTTC.

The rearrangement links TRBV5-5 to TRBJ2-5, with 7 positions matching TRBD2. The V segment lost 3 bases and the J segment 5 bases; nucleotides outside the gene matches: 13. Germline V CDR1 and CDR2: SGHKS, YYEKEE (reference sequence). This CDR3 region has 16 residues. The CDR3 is CASSYPVPGGSETQYF. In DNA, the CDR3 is TGTGCCAGCAGCTACCCAGTTCCGGGGGGTAGCGAGACCCAGTACTTC.

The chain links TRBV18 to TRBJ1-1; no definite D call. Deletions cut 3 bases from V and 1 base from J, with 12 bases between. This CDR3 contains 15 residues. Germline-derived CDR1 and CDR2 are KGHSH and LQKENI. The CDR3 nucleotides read TGTGCCAGCTCACCCGGCGGAGGGCGGAACACTGAAGCTTTCTTT. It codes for CASSPGGGRNTEAFF.

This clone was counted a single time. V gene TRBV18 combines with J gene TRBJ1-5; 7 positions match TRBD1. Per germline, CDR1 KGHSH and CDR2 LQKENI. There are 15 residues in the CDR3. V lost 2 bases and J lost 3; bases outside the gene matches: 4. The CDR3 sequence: CASSPIGQVNQPQHF. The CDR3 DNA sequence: TGTGCCAGCTCACCAATCGGACAGGTCAATCAGCCCCAGCATTTT.

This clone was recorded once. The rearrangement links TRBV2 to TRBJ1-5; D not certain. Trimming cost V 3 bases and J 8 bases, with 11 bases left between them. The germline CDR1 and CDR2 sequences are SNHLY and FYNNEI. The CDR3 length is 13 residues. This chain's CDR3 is CASSDSVLEPQHF. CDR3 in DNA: TGTGCCAGCAGTGACTCTGTTCTCGAGCCCCAGCATTTT.

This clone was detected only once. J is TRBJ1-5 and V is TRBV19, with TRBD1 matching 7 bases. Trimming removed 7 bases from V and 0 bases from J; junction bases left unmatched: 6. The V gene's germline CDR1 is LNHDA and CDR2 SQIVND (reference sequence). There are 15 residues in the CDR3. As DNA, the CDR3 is TGTGCCAGTACCCCACAGGGGCTTAGCAATCAGCCCCAGCATTTT. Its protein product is CASTPQGLSNQPQHF.

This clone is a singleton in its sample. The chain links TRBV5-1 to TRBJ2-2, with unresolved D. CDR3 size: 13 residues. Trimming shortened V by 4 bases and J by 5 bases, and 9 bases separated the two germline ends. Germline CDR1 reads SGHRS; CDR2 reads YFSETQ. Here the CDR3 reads CASSRWSTGELFF. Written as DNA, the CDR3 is TGCGCCAGCAGCCGATGGAGTACCGGGGAGCTGTTTTTT.

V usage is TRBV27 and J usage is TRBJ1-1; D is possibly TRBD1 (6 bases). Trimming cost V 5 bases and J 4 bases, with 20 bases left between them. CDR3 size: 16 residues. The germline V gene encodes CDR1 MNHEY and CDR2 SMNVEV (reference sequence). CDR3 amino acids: CASSALRNREGTEAFF. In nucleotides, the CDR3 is TGTGCCAGCAGTGCTCTACGAAACAGGGAGGGCACTGAAGCTTTCTTT.

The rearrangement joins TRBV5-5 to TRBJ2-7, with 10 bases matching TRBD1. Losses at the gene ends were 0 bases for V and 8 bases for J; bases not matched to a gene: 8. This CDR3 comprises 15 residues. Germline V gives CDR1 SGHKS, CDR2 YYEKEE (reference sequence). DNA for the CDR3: TGTGCCAGCAGCTTGGTAGGACAGGGGGGTTTCAAGCAGTACTTC. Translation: CASSLVGQGGFKQYF.

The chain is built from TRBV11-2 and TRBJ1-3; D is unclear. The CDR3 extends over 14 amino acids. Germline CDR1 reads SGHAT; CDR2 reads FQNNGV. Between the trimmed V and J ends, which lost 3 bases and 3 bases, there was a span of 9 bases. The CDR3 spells CASSFKPGGNTIYF. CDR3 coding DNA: TGTGCCAGCAGCTTTAAGCCCGGTGGAAACACCATATATTTT.

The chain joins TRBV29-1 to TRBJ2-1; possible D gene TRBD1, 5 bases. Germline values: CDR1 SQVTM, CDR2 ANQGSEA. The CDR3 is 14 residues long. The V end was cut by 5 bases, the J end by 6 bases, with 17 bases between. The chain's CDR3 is CSVPYRTVGNEQFF. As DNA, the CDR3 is TGCAGCGTTCCGTACAGGACGGTGGGCAATGAGCAGTTCTTC.

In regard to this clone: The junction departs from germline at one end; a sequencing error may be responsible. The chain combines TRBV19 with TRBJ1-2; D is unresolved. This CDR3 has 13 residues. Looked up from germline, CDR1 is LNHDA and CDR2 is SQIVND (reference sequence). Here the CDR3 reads CASSLETRGGYTF. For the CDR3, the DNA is TGTGCCAGTAGTCTAGAAACCCGGGGTGGCTACACCTTC.

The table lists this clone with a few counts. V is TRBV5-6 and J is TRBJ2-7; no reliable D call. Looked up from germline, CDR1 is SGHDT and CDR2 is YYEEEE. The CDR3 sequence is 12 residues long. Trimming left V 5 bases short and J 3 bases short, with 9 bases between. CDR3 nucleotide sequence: TGTGCCAGCAGTCGCACTGTCTACGAGCAGTACTTC. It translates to CASSRTVYEQYF.

The CDR3 sequence: CASSPRDRVNEQYF. DNA for the CDR3: TGTGCCAGCTCACCTCGGGACAGGGTCAACGAGCAGTACTTC. The chain is built from TRBV18 and TRBJ2-7; 9 positions match TRBD1. The trim removed 3 bases at V and 5 bases at J, leaving 5 bases unmatched. Per the germline V gene, CDR1 is KGHSH and CDR2 is LQKENI. The CDR3 consists of 14 residues.

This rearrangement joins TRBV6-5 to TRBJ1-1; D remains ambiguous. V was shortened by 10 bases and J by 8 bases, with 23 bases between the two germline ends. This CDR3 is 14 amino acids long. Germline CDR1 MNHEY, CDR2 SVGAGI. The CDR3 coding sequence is TGTGCCATCTTGACGGCGAGGGATAAGGGCGAAGCTTTCTTT. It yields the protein CAILTARDKGEAFF.

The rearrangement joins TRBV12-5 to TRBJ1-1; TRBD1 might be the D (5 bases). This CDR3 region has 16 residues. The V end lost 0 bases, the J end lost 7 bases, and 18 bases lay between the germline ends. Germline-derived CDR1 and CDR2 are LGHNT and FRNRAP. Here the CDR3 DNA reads TGTGCTAGTGGTTTGGTACGGGCCGACAGCCGGATTGAAGCTTTCTTT. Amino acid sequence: CASGLVRADSRIEAFF. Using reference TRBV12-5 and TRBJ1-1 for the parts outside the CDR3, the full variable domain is DARVTQTPRHKVTEMGQEVTMRCQPILGHNTVFWYRQTMMQGLELLAYFRNRAPLDDSGMPKDRFSAEMPDATLATLKIQPSEPRDSAVYFCASGLVRADSRIEAFFGQGTRLTVV.

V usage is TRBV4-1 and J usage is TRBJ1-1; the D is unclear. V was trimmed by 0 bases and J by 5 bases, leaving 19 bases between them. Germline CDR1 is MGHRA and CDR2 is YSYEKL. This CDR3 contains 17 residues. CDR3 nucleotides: TGCGCCAGCAGCCAAGACGGGCGGGTCAGACCAAGGACTGAAGCTTTCTTT. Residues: CASSQDGRVRPRTEAFF.

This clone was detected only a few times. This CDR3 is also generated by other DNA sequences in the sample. As DNA, the CDR3 is TGTGCCAGCAGCCGGGGGGCCGGGAACACCGGGGAGCTGTTTTTT. Amino acids: CASSRGAGNTGELFF. The chain carries TRBV7-7 and TRBJ2-2, with D perhaps matching TRBD2 (7 bases). Trimming cost V 5 bases and J 1 base, with 11 bases left between them. CDR1 and CDR2 (germline): SSHAT, FNYEAQ (reference sequence). The CDR3 runs 15 residues. Filled out from reference TRBV7-7 and TRBJ2-2, the complete variable domain reads GAGVSQSPRYKVTKRGQDVTLRCDPISSHATLYWYQQALGQGPEFLTYFNYEAQPDKSGLPSDRFSAERPEGSISTLTIQRTEQRDSAMYRCASSRGAGNTGELFFGEGSRLTVL.

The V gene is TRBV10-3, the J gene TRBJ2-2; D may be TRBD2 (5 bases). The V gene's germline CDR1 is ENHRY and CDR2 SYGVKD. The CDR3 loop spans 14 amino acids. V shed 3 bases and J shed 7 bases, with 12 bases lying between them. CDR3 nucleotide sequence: TGTGCCATCAGTGATAAGTCTAGCAGCGGGGAGCTGTTTTTT. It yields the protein CAISDKSSSGELFF.